The sequence of this TCR beta chain was determined in a study of blood T cell repertoires in COVID-19. Background on the study: From the United States, Italy and Spain came samples of acute and convalescent COVID-19. Sources were T cells, B-cell-depleted T cells, or PBMCs; the material itself was cDNA or gDNA.

Per the original methods: Estimation of nucleated cell counts relied on the amplification of reference gene primers. Using immunoSEQ multiplex PCR, the repertoire was profiled, and TCRdb retains in-frame clones only, with some absent. The DNA was the basis for D and trimming; V, J and clone size are from that table. The table has about 360,000 clones, less than 90% seen once. The sequence was obtained from a woman aged 60-70 years with COVID-19, enrolled during active disease. Sequencing used peripheral blood.

CDR3 amino acids: CASSFQRGGQFFADTQYF. The CDR3 DNA sequence: TGTGCCAGCAGTTTCCAGCGGGGGGGCCAATTTTTCGCAGATACGCAGTATTTT. The chain is built from TRBV27 and TRBJ2-3; TRBD2 aligns across 10 bases. CDR3 size: 18 residues. Germline CDR1 and CDR2: MNHEY and SMNVEV (reference sequence). Trimming cost V 3 bases and J 4 bases; bases outside gene matches: 13.